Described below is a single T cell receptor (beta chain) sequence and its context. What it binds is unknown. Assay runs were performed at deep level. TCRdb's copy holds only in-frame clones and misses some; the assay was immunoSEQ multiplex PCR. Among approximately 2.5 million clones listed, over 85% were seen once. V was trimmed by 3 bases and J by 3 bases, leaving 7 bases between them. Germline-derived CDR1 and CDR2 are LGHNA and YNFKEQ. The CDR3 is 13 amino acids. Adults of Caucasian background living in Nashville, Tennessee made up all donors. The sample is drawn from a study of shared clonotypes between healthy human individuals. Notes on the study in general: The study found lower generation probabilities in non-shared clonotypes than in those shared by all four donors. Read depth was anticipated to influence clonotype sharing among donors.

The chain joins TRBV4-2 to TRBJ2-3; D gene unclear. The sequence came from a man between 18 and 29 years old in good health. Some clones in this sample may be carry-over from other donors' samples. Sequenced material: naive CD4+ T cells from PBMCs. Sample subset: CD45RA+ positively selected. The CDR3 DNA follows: TGTGCCAGCAGCCAGGAACTTACAGATACGCAGTATTTT. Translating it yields CASSQELTDTQYF.